This is a list of T cell receptor beta chains from one sample in a study of cytomegalovirus exposure and HLA in healthy donors. TCRdb keeps only in-frame clones here, not all; method: immunoSEQ multiplex PCR. The top ten clones hold around 4.2% of a sample with some 140,000 clones, 55% to 75% of them seen once. The sequenced sample was PBMCs. Source of these receptors: a man between 45 and 60 years old in good health and CMV-seropositive. CDR3s include the opening cysteine and the closing phenylalanine or tryptophan. Fields, in order: D gene, clone size, CDR3 length, J gene, V gene, CDR3 DNA, CDR3 protein. The D gene is left open where the match is weak. Some rows have no size entry. The others give once, few or many, or a class for an expanded clone.

D: NA
size: few
length: 15
J: TRBJ1-3
V: TRBV27
DNA: TGTGCCAGCAGTTCGGACGGGAGCTCTGGAAACACCATATATTTT
CDR3: CASSSDGSSGNTIYF

D: TRBD1
size: NA
length: 15
J: TRBJ2-1
V: TRBV5-1
DNA: TGCGCCAGCAGCCCGGACAGGGGGCTAGGGAATGAGCAGTTCTTC
CDR3: CASSPDRGLGNEQFF

D: NA
size: NA
length: 12
J: TRBJ2-3
V: TRBV7-8
DNA: TGTGCCAGCAGCTTAGGGGCAGTAACGCAGTATTTT
CDR3: CASSLGAVTQYF

D: TRBD1
size: NA
length: 17
J: TRBJ1-1
V: TRBV5-6
DNA: TGTGCCAGCAGCTTAAGGCCCGGGGGGACAGGGGCGTCTGAAGCTTTCTTT
CDR3: CASSLRPGGTGASEAFF

D: TRBD1
size: once
length: 18
J: TRBJ2-7
V: TRBV7-9
DNA: TGTGCCAGCAGCCCATTGGAAGGGCTGGGACAGGGTTTTTACGAGCAGTACTTC
CDR3: CASSPLEGLGQGFYEQYF

D: NA
size: few
length: 13
J: TRBJ2-7
V: TRBV6-6
DNA: TGTGCCAGCAGTACCCCGGACATCTACGAGCAGTACTTC
CDR3: CASSTPDIYEQYF

D: TRBD1
size: NA
length: 16
J: TRBJ1-2
V: TRBV6-4
DNA: TGTGCCAGCAGTGAAGCCGGGACAGGGGGCTTCTATGGCTACACCTTC
CDR3: CASSEAGTGGFYGYTF

D: NA
size: NA
length: 16
J: TRBJ2-2
V: TRBV5-4
DNA: TGTGCCAGCAGCTTGGCCATCCCATCAAACACCGGGGAGCTGTTTTTT
CDR3: CASSLAIPSNTGELFF

D: NA
size: NA
length: 16
J: TRBJ2-2
V: TRBV7-3
DNA: TGTGCCAGCAGCTTAAGAAGGGGAGGGGGCACCGGGGAGCTGTTTTTT
CDR3: CASSLRRGGGTGELFF

D: NA
size: NA
length: 12
J: TRBJ1-1
V: TRBV7-2
DNA: TGTGCCAGCAGTTTACGTCAACGGGAAGCTTTCTTT
CDR3: CASSLRQREAFF

D: NA
size: NA
length: 14
J: TRBJ2-7
V: TRBV7-2
DNA: TGTGCCAGCAGCTTGGGGGCTGTCTCCTACGAGCAGTACTTC
CDR3: CASSLGAVSYEQYF

D: TRBD1
size: once
length: 15
J: TRBJ2-1
V: TRBV7-9
DNA: TGTGCCAGCAGACTCGAGGGGGCAAGGCTCGATGAGCAGTTCTTC
CDR3: CASRLEGARLDEQFF

D: TRBD2
size: NA
length: 16
J: TRBJ2-7
V: TRBV7-9
DNA: TGTGCCAGCAGCAACTCCCGTGGACTAGCGGGGTACGAGCAGTACTTC
CDR3: CASSNSRGLAGYEQYF

D: TRBD1
size: NA
length: 17
J: TRBJ1-3
V: TRBV7-8
DNA: TGTGCCAGCAGCTCGGGTCCCGGGACAGGGGGGGGAAACACCATATATTTT
CDR3: CASSSGPGTGGGNTIYF

D: NA
size: NA
length: 14
J: TRBJ1-2
V: TRBV9
DNA: TGTGCCAGCAGCTCGAGATACGGGTCCTATGGCTACACCTTC
CDR3: CASSSRYGSYGYTF

D: NA
size: NA
length: 16
J: TRBJ2-2
V: TRBV7-2
DNA: TGTGCCAGCAGCTCTCAGCGGGTCCTTAACACCGGGGAGCTGTTTTTT
CDR3: CASSSQRVLNTGELFF

D: TRBD2
size: few
length: 17
J: TRBJ2-3
V: TRBV9
DNA: TGTGCCAGCAGCGTAGGTAGGCTAGCGGGTAGAGGAGATACGCAGTATTTT
CDR3: CASSVGRLAGRGDTQYF

D: TRBD1
size: NA
length: 13
J: TRBJ2-1
V: TRBV7-9
DNA: TGTGCCAGCAGCTCTAGACAGGGGGGTGAGCAGTTCTTC
CDR3: CASSSRQGGEQFF

D: TRBD1
size: NA
length: 14
J: TRBJ1-6
V: TRBV14
DNA: TGTGCCAGCAGCCCCGGGACAGCTAATTCACCCCTCCACTTT
CDR3: CASSPGTANSPLHF

D: NA
size: few
length: 16
J: TRBJ2-1
V: TRBV11-2
DNA: TGTGCCAGCAGCTTAGATAAGGGGTTCTCCCACAATGAGCAGTTCTTC
CDR3: CASSLDKGFSHNEQFF

D: TRBD1
size: NA
length: 14
J: TRBJ2-7
V: TRBV6-6
DNA: TGTGCCAGCAATCCGGGACAGGGTTGGTACGAGCAGTACTTC
CDR3: CASNPGQGWYEQYF

D: NA
size: few
length: 13
J: TRBJ1-2
V: TRBV6-4
DNA: TGTGCCAGCAGTGAAGCGGGGGTTGGTGGCTACACCTTC
CDR3: CASSEAGVGGYTF

D: NA
size: NA
length: 14
J: TRBJ2-5
V: TRBV4-1
DNA: TGCGCCGGCAGCCAACCCGACAGACGAGAGACCCAGTACTTC
CDR3: CAGSQPDRRETQYF